The clone carrying this TCR beta chain was observed at least ten times. What it binds is not known. Germline CDR1 LNHDA, CDR2 SQIVND (reference sequence). Trimming shortened V by 5 bases and J by 0 bases, and 8 bases separated the two germline ends. This CDR3 comprises 14 residues. The sample originates from a study of cytomegalovirus exposure and HLA in healthy donors. PCR primers comprised 60 Vbeta and 13 Jbeta primers. This table comes from immunoSEQ multiplex PCR, and its TCRdb copy is limited to in-frame clones, with some not included. Among over 70,000 clones, less than 80% were seen once, and the ten largest hold roughly 21%. General observations from the study: Associated with cytomegalovirus, according to the listing, were about 160 TCR beta chains. Analyzed later, most CMV-associated TCR beta chains appeared HLA-restricted. In a later analysis, at a false discovery rate of 0.05, under 20,000 TCR beta sequences were associated with HLA alleles. Most TCR sequences proved rare, with some public TCRs found in many donors.

The chain couples TRBV19 to TRBJ1-5; D is perhaps TRBD1 (5 bases). This sequence was found in a woman aged 50 to 60 in good health and CMV-seropositive. Sequenced material: PBMCs. CDR3 loop: CASSFRDSNQPQHF. CDR3 sequence (DNA): TGTGCCAGTAGTTTCAGGGATAGCAATCAGCCCCAGCATTTT.